This TCR beta chain appears in the sequencing data of a study of T cells in Graves' hyperthyroidism and ophthalmopathy (dated by TCRdb to about 2019). Looking at the study overall: Peripheral blood was sampled at the time of initial diagnosis, prior to any treatment. The paper reports TCR Vbeta CDR3 sequencing of some 140 peripheral blood samples: fewer than 50 ophthalmopathy, under 80 hyperthyroidism and approximately 17 progressor patients. To identify TCR V-J signatures that set the groups apart, the researchers used a discovery cohort of 100 patients, made up of about 44 with Graves' ophthalmopathy and approximately 57 with stable Graves' hyperthyroidism. The 100 or so discovery patients were divided at random into training and test sets in a 7:3 ratio. In addition, the study compared T-cell repertoires in thyroid tissue and in blood from 6 or 7 Graves' hyperthyroidism patients. Once sampling was done, hyperthyroidism patients were given methimazole at a starting dose of 30 mg daily, whereas ophthalmopathy patients were given high-dose intravenous methylprednisolone. An independent validation cohort of 18 to 20 hyperthyroidism patients and about 16 patients who later progressed to ophthalmopathy tested prospective prediction of ophthalmopathy.

Overall results and qualifications from the work: Ophthalmopathy was separated from stable hyperthyroidism by a 13 V-J signature model, with around 88% sensitivity and approximately 84% specificity obtained in cross-validation and 80%/75% obtained in testing. Sample size was not statistically predetermined, and blinding of investigators to group allocation was not performed. In validation, progression to ophthalmopathy was predicted by the model with approximately 67% sensitivity and roughly 76% specificity, a median of roughly six months before onset. Blood samples also contained most of the expanded thyroid clonotypes (frequency above 0.001), which suggests that blood repertoires may reflect thyroid immune responses.

Ophthalmopathy patients had moderately to severely active disease, Clinical Activity Score of at least 3, NOSPECS grade of at least 4, and duration under 3 months. Patients with uncontrolled infections, other autoimmune diseases, pregnancy or lactation were excluded. Diagnoses were based on clinical symptoms, serum thyroxine and TRAb, thyroid ultrasound and orbital computed tomography. Ficoll-Paque density gradient centrifugation was used to isolate PBMCs from about 10 ml of fresh peripheral blood. Total RNA was extracted with Trizol reagent, and quality was checked on an Agilent 2100 Bioanalyzer. At least ten counts were recorded for this clonotype. It lacks a known antigen. No clone much larger than this one lies a single base away; base qualities are absent. The TCR beta CDR3 regions were amplified from RNA transcripts. The first round of RT-PCR for the TCR CDR3 was performed with the HTBI primer set and the Qiagen OneStep RT-PCR kit. The libraries were constructed in a second round of multiplex PCR and then size-selected and purified. The libraries were sequenced on an Illumina HiSeq2000 using paired-end 100 bp reads. In the authors' own workflow: SOAPnuke was used to process the raw data, with reads discarded if the reads contained adapters or uncalled bases, had a mean Phred below 15, or lacked an exact constant-primer or identifier match. High-quality paired reads were merged with COPE v1.2.5, and unique nucleotide sequences were defined as clonotypes. Clonotypes were aligned to IMGT TRBV, TRBD and TRBJ reference segments using MiTCR v1.1. Analysis was restricted to V-J combinations with a frequency above 0.0001, which covered roughly 99% of repertoires. A TCS score was defined as the ratio of F50 (clonal expansion) to E x V (chaos), with BLOSUM62-based TCRdist applied between CDR3 peptides within each V-J. Welch's t-statistics and random forest reduced 500 to 650 V-J features to 10 to 15, which were used in a naive Bayes classifier (R e1071). TCRdb took the public reads, trimmed them with fastp at Q25, ran MiXCR for clone calling and kept in-frame beta chains. Merged by CDR3 protein, the rows form single entries marked with the most common genes and DNA. TCRdb, rather than the study authors, made the V and J calls. A total of fewer than 350,000 distinct CDR3 sequences appear in this sample, about 19% of them only once. About two fifths of the sample rests with the top ten.

CDR1 and CDR2, looked up from the germline V gene, are MDHEN and SYDVKM. The V end gives up 3 bases and the J end 6 bases, leaving 10 bases in the junction not matched to a gene. The CDR3 sequence holds 16 residues, the cysteine and phenylalanine included. Only CDR3 DNA is held: 48 bases, read in frame from base 1. This receptor was taken from a middle-aged man with Graves' ophthalmopathy. Here the chain combines TRBV28 and TRBJ2-7, with 11 bases matching TRBD2. Sequencing was performed on blood. This receptor carries the CDR3 CASSFPIAGGGLEQYF. The DNA is as follows: TGTGCCAGCAGTTTTCCGATAGCGGGAGGGGGTCTCGAGCAGTACTTC.